This T cell receptor beta chain was sequenced during a study of T cells in tuberculosis. The CDR3 is made up of 15 amino acids. Germline CDR1 and CDR2: SGHNT and YYREEE (reference sequence). V dropped 1 base and J dropped 4; count of bases not matched to a gene: 7. Sorting used thawed, overnight-rested PBMC stained with anti-CD3, a viability dye and GMM-loaded CD1B tetramer. CD1B tetramers were loaded with Rhodococcus equi-derived C32 glucose monomycolate. Before cryopreservation, the sorted PBMC lost their CD14-expressing monocytes. Assay: immunoSEQ multiplex PCR; the TCRdb copy retains only in-frame clones and omits some. This sample yields about 88,000 clones, of which roughly 93% are seen a single time; about 1.9% belongs to the top ten.

The specimen sequenced was CD1b-GMM tetramer-negative cells sorted from PBMCs. The TCR sequence derives from an adult woman with latent tuberculosis. The rearrangement uses TRBV5-4 and TRBJ1-2, with 7 bases aligning to TRBD1. CDR3 amino acids: CASSLSGQGGYGYTF. CDR3 sequence (DNA): TGTGCCAGCAGCTTGTCGGGCCAGGGGGGCTATGGCTACACCTTC.